This entry is about one T cell receptor beta chain. The data were obtained in a study of blood T cell repertoires in COVID-19. Across the whole study: Material from acute and convalescent COVID-19 was sourced from the United States, Italy and Spain. Sample material is recorded as cDNA or gDNA derived from T cells, B-cell-depleted T cells, or PBMCs.

Germline CDR1 is MNHEY and CDR2 is SVGEGT. V lost 0 bases, J lost 0 bases, and 9 bases lay in between. The CDR3 contains 16 residues. In the original processing: Using reference gene primer amplification, nucleated cell counts were estimated. Generated by immunoSEQ multiplex PCR, the TCRdb table keeps only in-frame clones and is missing some. V and J calls and clone size are those listed in that table; D and trimming were worked out from the DNA. The table includes 100,000 to 150,000 clones, 70% to 90% detected once. The sequence was collected from a man aged 70 or older with active COVID-19. Sequenced sample: peripheral blood. The gene calls are TRBV6-2 or TRBV6-3 and TRBJ1-3; tentative D call: TRBD1 (5 bases). The CDR3 coding sequence is TGTGCCAGCAGTTACTCCTCGACAGACTCTGGAAACACCATATATTTT. It encodes CASSYSSTDSGNTIYF.